The clone carrying this T cell receptor (beta chain) showed up many times. The antigen remains undetermined. CDR3 regions were amplified by Arm-PCR using iRepertoire HTBI primers to build TCR beta libraries. TCRdb itself ran the multiplex PCR reads through MiXCR, one entry per CDR3 protein. This table holds 600,000 to 800,000 distinct CDR3 sequences, 25% to 35% found once. This sample is part of a study of regulatory T cells in long-lasting Graves disease. In the study overall: Disease was considered persistent Graves' disease after over 5 years of antithyroid drugs (with positive TSH receptor antibodies). Regarding the study as a whole: Between persistent patients, 2,500 to 3,500 public clonotypes were shared, exceeding the roughly 940 shared between new patients. For persistent Graves' patients, TCR diversity was lower than for newly diagnosed ones.

Noted time point: persistent/refractory GD, antithyroid drugs over 5 years with positive TRAb. Generation of the TCR library employed RNA extracted from PBMCs. V lost 3 bases to trimming and J lost 7 bases; unmatched junction nucleotides: 9. This CDR3 region has 14 residues. Sequenced here: peripheral blood mononuclear cells (PBMCs), sampled when the disease was refractory, from a patient treated with antithyroid drugs. The receptor was derived from a female donor with Graves disease. The chain is built from TRBV12-3 or TRBV12-4 and TRBJ2-7; 7 bases agree with TRBD1. As DNA, the CDR3 is TGTGCCAGCAGTTTCGGTGGGGACAGTCGGGAGCAGTACTTC. Translation gives CASSFGGDSREQYF.